This T cell receptor beta chain was captured by sequencing in a study of T cell repertoires in cytomegalovirus infection. On the study more broadly: Matching HLA type and CMV infection were both indicated by public TCR beta signatures. Study observations and caveats: The study identified carriers of CMV plus the relevant HLA from cumulative public TCR beta family frequency.

This clonotype was observed a few times. Its specificity is not known. TCRdb recomputed calls from the reads with MiXCR, one row per CDR3 protein. The table includes fewer than 300,000 distinct CDR3 sequences, roughly a quarter detected once. The V and J ends lost 6 bases and 8 bases, in that order; junction bases with no gene match: 11. This CDR3 has 15 amino acids. CDR1 and CDR2 (germline): MGHDK, SYGVNS. This chain links TRBV25-1 with TRBJ1-4; 8 bases map to TRBD1. The source is a human donor in good health (CMV status not recorded). Some clones in this sample may be carry-over from other donors' samples. Material: PBMCs. The CDR3 DNA sequence: TGTGCCAGCAGCCAAGCAGGACAGGGTGGAGAAAAACTGTTTTTT. Protein sequence: CASSQAGQGGEKLFF. Together with reference TRBV25-1 and TRBJ1-4, the CDR3 gives the full variable domain: EADIYQTPRYLVIGTGKKITLECSQTMGHDKMYWYQQDPGMELHLIHYSYGVNSTEKGDLSSESTVSRIRTEHFPLTLESARPSHTSQYLCASSQAGQGGEKLFFGSGTQLSVL.